This T cell receptor (beta chain) was identified during a study of PD-1 blockade in classical Hodgkin lymphoma. Study-level findings and limits: Diminished baseline TCR diversity has been reported in newly diagnosed patients relative to healthy donors. The baseline diversity of complete responders showed similarity to that of newly diagnosed patients.

Regarding this clone: Its antigen is as yet unknown.

Each of the patients experienced relapse following autologous stem cell transplantation, and their brentuximab vedotin exposure differed. Assay used: immunoSEQ multiplex PCR; TCRdb lists only in-frame clones, some missing. The data contain approximately 43,000 clones, around 83% of them singletons. CDR1 and CDR2 (germline): SQVTM, ANQGSEA. Trimming left V 4 bases short and J 0 bases short, with 15 bases between. The CDR3 has 15 amino acids. The source material was peripheral blood mononuclear cells (PBMCs), sampled before the second cycle of nivolumab. The J gene is TRBJ1-2, the V gene TRBV29-1, with D perhaps matching TRBD1 (6 bases). This receptor was taken from a human donor with classical Hodgkin lymphoma. For the CDR3, the DNA is TGCAGCGTTGTGCACCGGGACATCCCTAACTATGGCTACACCTTC. This encodes CSVVHRDIPNYGYTF. The full variable domain, with the rest looked up from reference TRBV29-1 and TRBJ1-2, is SAVISQKPSRDICQRGTSLTIQCQVDSQVTMMFWYRQQPGQSLTLIATANQGSEATYESGFVIDKFPISRPNLTFSTLTVSNMSPEDSSIYLCSVVHRDIPNYGYTFGSGTRLTVV.